This entry is about one T cell receptor (beta chain). The antigen remains unidentified. The CDR3 length is 16 residues. The germline gives CDR1 SGHKS, CDR2 YYEKEE (reference sequence). The V gene end was trimmed by 4 bases and the J gene end by 4 bases; junction bases not matched to a gene: 9. This record comes from a study of cytomegalovirus exposure and HLA in healthy donors. The PCR contained 60 Vbeta and 13 Jbeta primers. Assay: immunoSEQ multiplex PCR; the TCRdb copy retains only in-frame clones and omits some. The sample contains around 150,000 clones, roughly two thirds of which appear only once. Whole-study results and caveats: High specificity and sensitivity for cytomegalovirus status were reported for the classifier. The majority of TCR sequences were rare, yet some public TCRs appeared in many donors. Presence/absence analyses took donor sequencing depth as roughly uniform. When analyzed later, a missense DCLRE1C variant was found to be linked to TCR beta V- and J-gene trimming.

The origin of this receptor is a woman in her 40s in good health and CMV-seropositive. The chain has TRBV5-5 and TRBJ2-5; 11 bases match TRBD1. Sequencing was done on a sample of PBMCs. CDR3 sequence (DNA): TGTGCCAGCAGCCTCGGTATCGGGACAGGGGGAGAGACCCAGTACTTC. This translates into CASSLGIGTGGETQYF.